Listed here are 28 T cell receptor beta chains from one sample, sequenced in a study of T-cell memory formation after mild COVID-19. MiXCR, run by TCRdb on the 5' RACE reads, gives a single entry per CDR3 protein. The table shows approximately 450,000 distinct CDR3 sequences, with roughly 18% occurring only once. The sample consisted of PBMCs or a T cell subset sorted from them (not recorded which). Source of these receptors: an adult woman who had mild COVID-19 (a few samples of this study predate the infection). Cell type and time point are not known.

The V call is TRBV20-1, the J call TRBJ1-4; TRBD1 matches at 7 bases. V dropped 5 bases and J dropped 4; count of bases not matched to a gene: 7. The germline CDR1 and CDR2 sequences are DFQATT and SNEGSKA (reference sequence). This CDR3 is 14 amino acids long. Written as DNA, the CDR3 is TGCAGTGCTCGAACAGGGGCCCTTAATGAAAAACTGTTTTTT. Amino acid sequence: CSARTGALNEKLFF.

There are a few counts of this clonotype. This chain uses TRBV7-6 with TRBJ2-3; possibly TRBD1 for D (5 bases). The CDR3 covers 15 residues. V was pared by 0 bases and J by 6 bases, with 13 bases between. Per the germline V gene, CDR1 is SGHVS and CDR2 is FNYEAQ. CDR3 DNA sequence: TGTGCCAGCAGCTTAGCAAGGGGTCCAGGGGATACGCAGTATTTT. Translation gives CASSLARGPGDTQYF.

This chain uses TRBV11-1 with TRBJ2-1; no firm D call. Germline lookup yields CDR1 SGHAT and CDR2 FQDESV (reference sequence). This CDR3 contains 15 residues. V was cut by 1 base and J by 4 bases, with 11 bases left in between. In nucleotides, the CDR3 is TGTGCCAGCAGCTTAGATGGCAGGTGGTACAATGAGCAGTTCTTC. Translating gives CASSLDGRWYNEQFF.

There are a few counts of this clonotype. CDR3 in amino acids: CASSTSGRETQYF. The DNA for the CDR3 is TGTGCCAGCAGTACTAGCGGGAGAGAGACCCAGTACTTC. This chain links TRBV21-1 with TRBJ2-5; TRBD2, the D gene given by the table, was not confirmed from the DNA. TRBV21-1 is listed as a pseudogene. CDR3 size: 13 residues.

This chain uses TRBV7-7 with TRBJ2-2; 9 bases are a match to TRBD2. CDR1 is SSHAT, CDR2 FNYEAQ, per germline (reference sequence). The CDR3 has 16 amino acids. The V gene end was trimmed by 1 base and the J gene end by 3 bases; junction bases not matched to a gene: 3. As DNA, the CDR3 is TGTGCCAGCAGCTTAGAGCGGGGGGCTTACACCGGGGAGCTGTTTTTT. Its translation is CASSLERGAYTGELFF.

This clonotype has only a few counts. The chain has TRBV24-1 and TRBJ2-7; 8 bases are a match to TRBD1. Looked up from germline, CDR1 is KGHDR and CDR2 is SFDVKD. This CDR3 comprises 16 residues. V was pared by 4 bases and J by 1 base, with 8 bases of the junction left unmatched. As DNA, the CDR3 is TGTGCCACCAGTGACGCCGGGACAGGAGAATCCTACGAGCAGTACTTC. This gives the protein CATSDAGTGESYEQYF.

CDR3: CASSSQPLAGGLAGYNEQFF. The CDR3, as DNA: TGTGCCAGCAGCTCTCAACCACTAGCGGGAGGCCTGGCGGGCTACAATGAGCAGTTCTTC. The rearrangement joins TRBV7-3 to TRBJ2-1; 12 positions match TRBD2. The length of the CDR3 is 20 residues. Germline CDR1 reads SGHTA; CDR2 reads FQGTGA. The J segment lost 3 bases and the V segment lost 4 bases, leaving 16 bases of the junction unmatched.

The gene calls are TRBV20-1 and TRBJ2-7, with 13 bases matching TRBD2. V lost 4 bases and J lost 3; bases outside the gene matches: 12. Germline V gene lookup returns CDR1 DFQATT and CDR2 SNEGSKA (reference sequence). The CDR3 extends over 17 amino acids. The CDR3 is CSATTSGGAYESYEQYF. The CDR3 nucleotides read TGCAGTGCTACTACTAGCGGGGGGGCCTATGAGAGCTACGAGCAGTACTTC.

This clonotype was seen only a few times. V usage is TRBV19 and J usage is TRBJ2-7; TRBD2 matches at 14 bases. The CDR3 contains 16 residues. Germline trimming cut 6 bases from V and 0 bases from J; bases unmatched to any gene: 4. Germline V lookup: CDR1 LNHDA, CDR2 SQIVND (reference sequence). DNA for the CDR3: TGTGCCAGTAGCTCGACTAGCGGGAGGGTCTCCTACGAGCAGTACTTC. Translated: CASSSTSGRVSYEQYF.

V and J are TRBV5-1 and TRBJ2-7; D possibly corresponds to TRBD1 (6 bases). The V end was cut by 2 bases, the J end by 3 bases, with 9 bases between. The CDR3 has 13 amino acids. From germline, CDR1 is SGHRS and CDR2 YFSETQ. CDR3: CASSFDRSYEQYF. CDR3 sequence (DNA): TGCGCCAGCAGCTTCGACAGGAGCTACGAGCAGTACTTC.

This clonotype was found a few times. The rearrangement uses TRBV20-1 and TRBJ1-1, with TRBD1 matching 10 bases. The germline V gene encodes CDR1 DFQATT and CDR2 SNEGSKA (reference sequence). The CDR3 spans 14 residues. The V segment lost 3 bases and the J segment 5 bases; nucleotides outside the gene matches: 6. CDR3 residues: CSARSGTGVTEAFF. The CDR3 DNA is TGCAGTGCTAGGTCCGGGACAGGGGTTACTGAAGCTTTCTTT.

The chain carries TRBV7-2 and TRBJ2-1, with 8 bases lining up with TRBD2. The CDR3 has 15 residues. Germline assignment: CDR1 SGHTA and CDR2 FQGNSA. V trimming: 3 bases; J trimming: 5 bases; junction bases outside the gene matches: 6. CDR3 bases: TGTGCCAGCAGCTTTGGGGTAGCGGGGAACAATGAGCAGTTCTTC. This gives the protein CASSFGVAGNNEQFF.

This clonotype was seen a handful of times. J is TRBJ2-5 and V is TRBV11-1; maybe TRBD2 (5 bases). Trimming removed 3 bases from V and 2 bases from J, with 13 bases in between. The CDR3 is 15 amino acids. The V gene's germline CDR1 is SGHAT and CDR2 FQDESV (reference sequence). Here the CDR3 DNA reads TGTGCCAGCAGCTTGGGGTCCAGCGGACAAGAGACCCAGTACTTC. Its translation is CASSLGSSGQETQYF. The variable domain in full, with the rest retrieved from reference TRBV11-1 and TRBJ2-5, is EAEVAQSPRYKITEKSQAVAFWCDPISGHATLYWYRQILGQGPELLVQFQDESVVDDSQLPKDRFSAERLKGVDSTLKIQPAELGDSAMYLCASSLGSSGQETQYFGPGTRLLVL.

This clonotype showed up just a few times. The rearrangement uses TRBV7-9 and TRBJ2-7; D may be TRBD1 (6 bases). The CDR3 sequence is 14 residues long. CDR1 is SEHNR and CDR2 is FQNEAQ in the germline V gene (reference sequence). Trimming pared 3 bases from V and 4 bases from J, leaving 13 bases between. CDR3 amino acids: CASSFGGRTYEQYF. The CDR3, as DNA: TGTGCCAGCAGCTTTGGGGGCAGAACTTACGAGCAGTACTTC.

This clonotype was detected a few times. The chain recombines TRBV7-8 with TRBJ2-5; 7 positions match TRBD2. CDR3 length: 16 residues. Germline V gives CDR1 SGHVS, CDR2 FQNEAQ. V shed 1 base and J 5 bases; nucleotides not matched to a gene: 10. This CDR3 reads CASSLGAAGVEETQYF. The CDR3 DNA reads TGTGCCAGCAGCTTAGGGGCCGCGGGAGTCGAGGAGACCCAGTACTTC.

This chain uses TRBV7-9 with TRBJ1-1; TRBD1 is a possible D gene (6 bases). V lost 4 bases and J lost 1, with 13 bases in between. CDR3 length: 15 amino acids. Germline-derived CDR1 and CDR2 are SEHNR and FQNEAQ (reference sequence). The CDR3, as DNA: TGTGCCAGCAGCTCGCCGGGACAACCGAACACTGAAGCTTTCTTT. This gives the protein CASSSPGQPNTEAFF.

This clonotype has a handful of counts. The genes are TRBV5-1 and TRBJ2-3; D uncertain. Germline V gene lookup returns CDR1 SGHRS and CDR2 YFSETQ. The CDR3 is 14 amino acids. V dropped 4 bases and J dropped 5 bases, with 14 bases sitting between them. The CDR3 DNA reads TGCGCCAGCAGCGAAGGCCACAGTGGAGATACGCAGTATTTT. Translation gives CASSEGHSGDTQYF. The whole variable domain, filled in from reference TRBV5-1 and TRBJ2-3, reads KAGVTQTPRYLIKTRGQQVTLSCSPISGHRSVSWYQQTPGQGLQFLFEYFSETQRNKGNFPGRFSGRQFSNSRSEMNVSTLELGDSALYLCASSEGHSGDTQYFGPGTRLTVL.

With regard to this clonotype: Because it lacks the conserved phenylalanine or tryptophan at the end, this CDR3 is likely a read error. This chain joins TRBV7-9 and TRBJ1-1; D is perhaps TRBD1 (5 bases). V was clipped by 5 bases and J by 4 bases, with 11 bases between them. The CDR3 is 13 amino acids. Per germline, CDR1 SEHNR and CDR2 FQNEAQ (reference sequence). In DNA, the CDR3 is TGTGCCAGCAGCACACCGGGACCCACTGAAGCTTTCTTA. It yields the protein CASSTPGPTEAFL.

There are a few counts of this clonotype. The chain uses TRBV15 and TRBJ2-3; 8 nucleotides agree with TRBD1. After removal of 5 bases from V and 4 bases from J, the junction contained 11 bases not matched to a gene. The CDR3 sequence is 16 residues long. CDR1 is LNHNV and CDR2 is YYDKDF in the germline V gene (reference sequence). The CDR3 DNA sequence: TGTGCCACCAGCGCCCACGGCAGGGGGCTTGCAGATACGCAGTATTTT. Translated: CATSAHGRGLADTQYF.

The CDR3 nucleotides are TGCAGTGCTAGAGACATAGCGGGAAGGCCGGTAGATACGCAGTATTTT. Protein sequence: CSARDIAGRPVDTQYF. The V and J genes are TRBV20-1 and TRBJ2-3, with 8 bases aligning to TRBD2. The CDR3 loop spans 16 amino acids. Germline lookup yields CDR1 DFQATT and CDR2 SNEGSKA (reference sequence). V gave up 0 bases and J gave up 5 bases; unmatched junction bases: 10.

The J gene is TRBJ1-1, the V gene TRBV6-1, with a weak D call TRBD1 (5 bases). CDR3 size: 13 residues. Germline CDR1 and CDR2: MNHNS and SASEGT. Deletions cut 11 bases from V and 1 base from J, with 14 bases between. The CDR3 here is CAGRGRENTEAFF. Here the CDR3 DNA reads TGTGCCGGCCGGGGACGCGAGAACACTGAAGCTTTCTTT.

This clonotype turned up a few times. CDR3 region: CASSRQGRLENIQYF. The CDR3 DNA sequence: TGTGCCAGCAGTCGACAGGGGCGATTAGAGAACATTCAGTACTTC. V gene TRBV5-6 combines with J gene TRBJ2-4, with 8 bases fitting TRBD1. The CDR3 sequence is 15 residues long. Looked up from germline, CDR1 is SGHDT and CDR2 is YYEEEE. V shed 5 bases, J shed 7 bases, and the junction held 11 bases outside the gene matches.

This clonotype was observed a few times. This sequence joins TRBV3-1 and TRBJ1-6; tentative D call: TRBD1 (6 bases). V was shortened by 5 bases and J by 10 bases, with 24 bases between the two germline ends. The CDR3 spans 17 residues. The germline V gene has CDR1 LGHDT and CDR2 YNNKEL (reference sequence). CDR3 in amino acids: CASSTFPGQLRGSPLHF. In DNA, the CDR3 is TGTGCCAGCAGCACCTTCCCGGGACAACTGAGGGGATCACCCCTCCACTTT.

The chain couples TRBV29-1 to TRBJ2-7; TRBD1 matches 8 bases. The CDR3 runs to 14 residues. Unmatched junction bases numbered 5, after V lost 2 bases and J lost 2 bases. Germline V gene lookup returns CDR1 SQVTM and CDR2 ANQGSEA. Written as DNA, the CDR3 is TGCAGCGTTGAATGGCAGGGGGCCCCCTACGAGCAGTACTTC. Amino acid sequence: CSVEWQGAPYEQYF.

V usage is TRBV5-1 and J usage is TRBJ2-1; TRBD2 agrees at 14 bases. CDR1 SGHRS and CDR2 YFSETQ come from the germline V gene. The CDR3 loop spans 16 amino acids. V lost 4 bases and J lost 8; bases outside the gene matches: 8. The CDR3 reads CASSQTGLAGGDEQFF. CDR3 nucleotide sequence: TGCGCCAGCAGCCAGACTGGACTAGCGGGAGGCGATGAGCAGTTCTTC.

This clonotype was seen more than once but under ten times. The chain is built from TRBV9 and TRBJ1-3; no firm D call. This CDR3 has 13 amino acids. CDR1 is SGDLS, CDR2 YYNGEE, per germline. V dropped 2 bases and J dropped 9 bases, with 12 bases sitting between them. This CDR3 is CASSVTTESTIYF. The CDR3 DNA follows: TGTGCCAGCAGCGTGACAACCGAGAGCACCATATATTTT.

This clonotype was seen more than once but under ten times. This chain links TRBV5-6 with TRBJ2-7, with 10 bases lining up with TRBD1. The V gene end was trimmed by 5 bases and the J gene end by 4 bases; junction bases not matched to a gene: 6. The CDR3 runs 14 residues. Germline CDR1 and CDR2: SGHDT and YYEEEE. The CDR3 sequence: CASRKTGGAYEQYF. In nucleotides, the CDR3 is TGTGCCAGCAGAAAGACAGGGGGCGCGTACGAGCAGTACTTC.

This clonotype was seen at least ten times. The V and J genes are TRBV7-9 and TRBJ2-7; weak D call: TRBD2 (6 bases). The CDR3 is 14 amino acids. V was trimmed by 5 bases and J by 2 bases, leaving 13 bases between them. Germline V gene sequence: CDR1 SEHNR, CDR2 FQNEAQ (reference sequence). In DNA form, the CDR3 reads TGTGCCAGCAGCCTGGGGGGTCCCACCTACGAGCAGTACTTC. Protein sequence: CASSLGGPTYEQYF. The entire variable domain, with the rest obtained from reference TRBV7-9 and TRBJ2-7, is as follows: DTGVSQNPRHKITKRGQNVTFRCDPISEHNRLYWYRQTLGQGPEFLTYFQNEAQLEKSRLLSDRFSAERPKGSFSTLEIQRTEQGDSAMYLCASSLGGPTYEQYFGPGTRLTVT.